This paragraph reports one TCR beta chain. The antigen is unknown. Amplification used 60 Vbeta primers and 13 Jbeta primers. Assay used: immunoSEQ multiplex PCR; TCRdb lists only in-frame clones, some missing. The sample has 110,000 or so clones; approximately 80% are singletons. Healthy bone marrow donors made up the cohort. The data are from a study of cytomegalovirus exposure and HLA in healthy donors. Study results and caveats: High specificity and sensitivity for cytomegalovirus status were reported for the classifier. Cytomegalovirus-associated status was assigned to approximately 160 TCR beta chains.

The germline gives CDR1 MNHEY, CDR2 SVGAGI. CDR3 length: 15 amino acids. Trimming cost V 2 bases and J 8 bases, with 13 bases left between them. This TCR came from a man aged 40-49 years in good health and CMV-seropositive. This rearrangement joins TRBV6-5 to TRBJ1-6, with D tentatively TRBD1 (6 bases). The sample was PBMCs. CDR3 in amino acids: CASSYAGVGDSPLHF. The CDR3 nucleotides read TGTGCCAGCAGTTACGCAGGGGTCGGGGATTCACCCCTCCACTTT.